A single sample gave rise to the 26 T cell receptor beta chains below, sequenced in a study of tumor-infiltrating lymphocytes in oesophageal squamous cell carcinoma. One entry per CDR3 protein, called by TCRdb with MiXCR from the PCR reads. Among about 10,000 distinct CDR3 sequences listed, about 60% were seen once. Material: esophageal tumor tissue. Receptor source: a female donor with esophageal squamous cell carcinoma.

The rearrangement joins TRBV6-6 to TRBJ2-5; 11 bases fit TRBD2. J lost 11 bases, V lost 7 bases, and 15 bases had no gene match. In germline, CDR1 is MNHNY, CDR2 SVGAGI (reference sequence). The CDR3 is 15 amino acids. The CDR3 reads CASKKLAGAYNEQYF. As DNA, the CDR3 is TGTGCCAGCAAAAAACTAGCGGGGGCCTACAATGAGCAGTACTTC.

The J gene is TRBJ2-7, the V gene TRBV7-2; TRBD2 matches at 9 bases. Unmatched junction bases numbered 3, after V lost 0 bases and J lost 0 bases. This CDR3 spans 16 amino acids. CDR1 and CDR2 from the germline V gene are SGHTA and FQGNSA. CDR3 loop: CASSLATSGSSYEQYF. The CDR3 region has the DNA TGTGCCAGCAGCTTAGCGACTAGCGGTAGCTCCTACGAGCAGTACTTC.

The rearrangement links TRBV11-1 to TRBJ2-2; TRBD1 matches at 7 bases. V shed 2 bases, J shed 0 bases, and the junction held 3 bases outside the gene matches. Germline V lookup: CDR1 SGHAT, CDR2 FQDESV (reference sequence). This CDR3 is 16 amino acids long. In DNA, the CDR3 is TGTGCCAGCAGCTTACCCGGGACAGCGAACACCGGGGAGCTGTTTTTT. Its translation is CASSLPGTANTGELFF.

The gene calls are TRBV7-2 and TRBJ1-3, with TRBD1 matching over 10 bases. Germline V gene lookup returns CDR1 SGHTA and CDR2 FQGNSA. The V and J ends lost 3 bases and 5 bases, in that order; junction bases with no gene match: 7. The CDR3 has 16 residues. The CDR3 loop is CASSFRRQGARNTIYF. CDR3 bases: TGTGCCAGCAGCTTCCGTCGACAGGGGGCAAGAAACACCATATATTTT.

The chain has TRBV6-2 or TRBV6-3 and TRBJ1-3; the match to TRBD1 covers 7 bases. Germline loops: CDR1 MNHEY, CDR2 SVGEGT. V lost 5 bases to trimming and J lost 5 bases; unmatched junction nucleotides: 3. The CDR3 is 13 residues long. CDR3 nucleotides: TGTGCCAGCAGTCCGGGACAGAGAAACACCATATATTTT. Translation gives CASSPGQRNTIYF.

This clonotype has only a few counts. V is TRBV10-2 and J is TRBJ1-2; 9 nucleotides line up with TRBD1. The CDR3 covers 15 residues. After removal of 7 bases from V and 4 bases from J, the junction contained 10 bases not matched to a gene. CDR1 WSHSY and CDR2 SAAADI come from the germline V gene. The CDR3 here is CASKKQGARGYGYTF. The CDR3 DNA reads TGCGCCAGCAAAAAACAGGGGGCGCGGGGCTATGGCTACACCTTC.

The genes are TRBV11-3 and TRBJ2-5; unclear D gene. The germline CDR1 and CDR2 sequences are SGHNT and YENEEA. There are 15 residues in the CDR3. The V end was cut by 5 bases, the J end by 1 base, with 14 bases between. The CDR3, as DNA: TGTGCCAGCAGCGTAGGCGGTAATGGCCAAGAGACCCAGTACTTC. It codes for CASSVGGNGQETQYF. The full variable domain, completed using reference TRBV11-3 and TRBJ2-5, is EAGVVQSPRYKIIEKKQPVAFWCNPISGHNTLYWYLQNLGQGPELLIRYENEEAVDDSQLPKDRFSAERLKGVDSTLKIQPAELGDSAVYLCASSVGGNGQETQYFGPGTRLLVL.

This sequence joins TRBV7-4 and TRBJ2-7; D is possibly TRBD1 (6 bases). The J call could be wrong; TRBJ2-5 is a better fit for the DNA end. The CDR3 contains 15 residues. Per the germline V gene, CDR1 is SGHVT and CDR2 is SQSDAQ. The CDR3 sequence: CASSLVQDSQETQYF. The CDR3 region has the DNA TGTGCCAGCAGCTTAGTTCAGGACAGCCAAGAGACCCAGTACTTC.

The V gene is TRBV7-2, the J gene TRBJ2-3; D gene unclear. Trimming left V 3 bases short and J 2 bases short, with 12 bases between. Germline CDR1 is SGHTA and CDR2 is FQGNSA. This CDR3 is 15 amino acids long. The CDR3 here is CASSLAGLITDTQYF. The CDR3 DNA reads as TGTGCCAGCAGCTTGGCAGGCCTAATCACAGATACGCAGTATTTT.

This clonotype was observed once. This rearrangement joins TRBV27 to TRBJ2-3; no reliable D call. The J call is doubtful: the DNA matches TRBJ2-5 better. Germline loops: CDR1 MNHEY, CDR2 SMNVEV (reference sequence). The CDR3 has 15 amino acids. Here the CDR3 reads CASSLSSVRPETQYF. CDR3 in DNA: TGTGCCAGCAGTTTATCCTCTGTCAGGCCCGAGACCCAGTACTTC.

V is TRBV7-3 and J is TRBJ2-6, with D tentatively TRBD1 or TRBD2 (5 bases each). The V end lost 5 bases, the J end lost 0 bases, and 14 bases lay between the germline ends. CDR1 and CDR2 (germline): SGHTA, FQGTGA. This CDR3 is built from 17 residues. In DNA form, the CDR3 reads TGTGCCAGCAGCCTTGGGGGATCTTTCTCTGGGGCCAACGTCCTGACTTTC. Translating it yields CASSLGGSFSGANVLTF.

This clonotype occurred once. The chain employs TRBV7-8 and TRBJ2-1; no clear D gene. The last part of the DNA fits TRBJ2-7 better; the J call may be wrong. CDR1 and CDR2 from the germline V gene are SGHVS and FQNEAQ. This CDR3 contains 12 residues. The CDR3 protein is CASSRGPYEQYF. The CDR3, as DNA: TGTGCCAGCAGCAGAGGCCCCTACGAGCAGTACTTC.

This clonotype was recorded once. V and J are TRBV7-4 and TRBJ2-5; 8 bases fit TRBD1. V lost 5 bases, J lost 5 bases, and 10 bases stayed unmatched. Germline CDR1 and CDR2: SGHVT and SQSDAQ. The CDR3 spans 15 residues. The CDR3 DNA reads TGTGCCAGCAGCAAGACCCAGGGGGCTGGGGAGACCCAGTACTTC. Its translation: CASSKTQGAGETQYF.

CDR3 residues: CASSFPSGLSTDTQYF. The CDR3 coding sequence is TGTGCCAGCAGTTTCCCTAGCGGGCTTAGCACAGATACGCAGTATTTT. The chain uses TRBV28 and TRBJ2-3; 8 bases map to TRBD2. The germline gives CDR1 MDHEN, CDR2 SYDVKM. The trim removed 3 bases at V and 0 bases at J, leaving 5 bases unmatched. The length of the CDR3 is 16 residues.

The V and J genes are TRBV7-8 and TRBJ2-7, with 7 bases matching TRBD1. The CDR3 totals 18 residues. CDR1 is SGHVS and CDR2 is FQNEAQ in the germline V gene. V shed 1 base, J shed 3 bases, and the junction held 15 bases outside the gene matches. CDR3 region: CASSLGQGIEVRLYEQYF. CDR3 DNA: TGTGCCAGCAGCTTAGGACAGGGAATTGAGGTCCGCCTCTACGAGCAGTACTTC.

This clonotype occurred a few times. The chain uses TRBV7-2 and TRBJ2-5; 11 nucleotides match TRBD2. Trimming removed 1 base from V and 2 bases from J; junction bases left unmatched: 6. Germline V gene sequence: CDR1 SGHTA, CDR2 FQGNSA. The CDR3 has 17 residues. CDR3 DNA: TGTGCCAGCAGCTTAGGCGGTAGCGGGAGGGTTCAAGAGACCCAGTACTTC. It codes for CASSLGGSGRVQETQYF.

The chain combines TRBV6-2 or TRBV6-3 with TRBJ2-3; the D gene could be TRBD1 or TRBD2 (5 bases each). The CDR3 runs to 13 residues. V was pared by 6 bases and J by 2 bases, with 9 bases between. CDR1 MNHEY and CDR2 SVGEGT come from the germline V gene. As DNA, the CDR3 is TGTGCCAGCAGGAGGGACCCCACAGATACGCAGTATTTT. Translation gives CASRRDPTDTQYF.

This clonotype has just a few counts. This chain links TRBV7-4 with TRBJ2-5, with D perhaps TRBD2 (6 bases). The germline gives CDR1 SGHVT, CDR2 SQSDAQ. CDR3 length: 15 residues. V lost 5 bases, J lost 1 base, and 14 bases lay in between. CDR3 sequence (DNA): TGTGCCAGCAGCCTAGACGGAGGGGTCCAAGAGACCCAGTACTTC. Translated, it gives CASSLDGGVQETQYF.

J is TRBJ1-2 and V is TRBV12-3 or TRBV12-4; possibly TRBD1 for D (5 bases). This CDR3 comprises 13 residues. V shed 4 bases and J shed 4 bases, with 10 bases lying between them. This CDR3 is CASSWDGSYGYTF. The CDR3 DNA reads TGTGCCAGCAGTTGGGACGGTTCCTATGGCTACACCTTC.

This chain joins TRBV12-3 or TRBV12-4 and TRBJ2-1; D assignment may be TRBD1 or TRBD2 (5 bases each). Gene TRBJ2-7 matches the end of the DNA better, so the J call may be wrong. The CDR3 runs to 15 residues. As DNA, the CDR3 is TGTGCCAGCAGTTTTTGGGGCCGGGGCTCCTACGAGCAGTACTTC. This sequence encodes CASSFWGRGSYEQYF.

This clonotype was counted only a few times. This chain joins TRBV6-1 and TRBJ1-5; TRBD1 matches at 8 bases. The CDR3 has 15 amino acids. V lost 4 bases and J lost 0; bases outside the gene matches: 2. Germline V lookup: CDR1 MNHNS, CDR2 SASEGT. The CDR3 bases are TGTGCCAGCAGTGCAGGGGGCTATAGCAATCAGCCCCAGCATTTT. Encoded protein: CASSAGGYSNQPQHF.

This clonotype has only one observation. The gene calls are TRBV7-9 and TRBJ2-5, with no clear D. There are 12 residues in the CDR3. The germline V gene has CDR1 SEHNR and CDR2 FQNEAQ (reference sequence). Trimming pared 0 bases from V and 7 bases from J, leaving 6 bases between. The CDR3 is CASSLAVGTQYF. The CDR3 DNA reads TGTGCCAGCAGCTTAGCGGTGGGGACCCAGTACTTC.

The rearrangement uses TRBV11-2 and TRBJ2-3, with D unclear. Germline V lookup: CDR1 SGHAT, CDR2 FQNNGV. CDR3 length: 12 amino acids. Trimming cost V 5 bases and J 4 bases, with 7 bases left between them. The CDR3 DNA follows: TGTGCCAGCAGCCAAGCGTCAGATACGCAGTATTTT. Its translation: CASSQASDTQYF.

Notes on this clonotype: The junction does not match germline at one end; this may be a read error. V and J are TRBV7-6 and TRBJ2-3; 10 nucleotides agree with TRBD1. Germline assignment: CDR1 SGHVS and CDR2 FNYEAQ. CDR3 length: 14 residues. DNA of the CDR3: TGTGCTAGCAGCCCGACAGGGGGCACGGATACGCAGTATTTT. It is translated as CASSPTGGTDTQYF.

The V and J genes are TRBV12-3 or TRBV12-4 and TRBJ2-5; D is uncertain. The J call may be incorrect, as the DNA end agrees better with TRBJ2-7. The CDR3 runs to 14 residues. CDR3 protein: CASSEKTLTYEQYF. In DNA form, the CDR3 reads TGTGCCAGCAGTGAAAAGACCCTAACCTACGAGCAGTACTTC.

This clonotype was observed once. V and J are TRBV5-3 and TRBJ1-2; D gene ambiguous. TRBV5-3 is classed as an ORF, of uncertain function. This CDR3 has 12 amino acids. The V end lost 2 bases, the J end lost 6 bases, and 8 bases lay between the germline ends. CDR3 loop: CARSLPINGYTF. CDR3 DNA sequence: TGTGCCAGAAGCTTACCCATTAATGGCTACACCTTC.